This entry lists 6 T cell receptor beta chains sequenced from one sample in a study of regulatory T cells in long-lasting Graves disease. Time point of the sample: persistent/refractory GD, antithyroid drugs over 5 years with positive TRAb. PBMCs were the source of the RNA used for TCR sequencing. For TCR beta, libraries came from iRepertoire HTBI primers and Arm-PCR of CDR3 regions. TCRdb re-analysed the multiplex PCR reads in MiXCR, keeping a single row per CDR3 protein. This sample yields roughly 400,000 distinct CDR3 sequences, of which over 20% are seen a single time; roughly an eighth belongs to the top ten. The source was peripheral blood mononuclear cells (PBMCs), collected when the disease was refractory, from a patient treated with antithyroid drugs. All receptors derive from a female donor with Graves disease.

This clonotype was seen ten or more times. The V call is TRBV5-4, the J call TRBJ2-7, with 11 positions matching TRBD2. The germline V gene has CDR1 SGHNT and CDR2 YYREEE (reference sequence). This CDR3 comprises 13 residues. V shed 4 bases and J 6 bases; nucleotides not matched to a gene: 3. The CDR3 is CASSTSGRGEQYF. The CDR3 DNA sequence: TGTGCCAGCAGCACTAGCGGGAGAGGCGAGCAGTACTTC.

This clonotype was counted ten times or more. V gene TRBV7-9 combines with J gene TRBJ2-5; perhaps TRBD2 as D (5 bases). V lost 2 bases and J lost 5, with 12 bases in between. This CDR3 has 14 amino acids. CDR1 and CDR2 (germline): SEHNR, FQNEAQ (reference sequence). CDR3 in amino acids: CASSLTRTGETQYF. In nucleotides, the CDR3 is TGTGCCAGCAGCTTAACCCGGACGGGGGAGACCCAGTACTTC.

This clonotype has ten or more counts. This chain connects TRBV2 to TRBJ1-1, with 11 bases fitting TRBD1. CDR1 and CDR2 from the germline V gene are SNHLY and FYNNEI. Germline trimming cut 4 bases from V and 0 bases from J; bases unmatched to any gene: 7. The CDR3 sequence is 17 residues long. In DNA form, the CDR3 reads TGTGCCAGCAGTGCGACAAGGACAGGGGGCCTGAACACTGAAGCTTTCTTT. It encodes CASSATRTGGLNTEAFF.

This clonotype has a count of ten or more. CDR3 nucleotide sequence: TGTGCCAGCAGTCCCTCTTCAGGGGGCTCCGGGGAGCTGTTTTTT. It translates to CASSPSSGGSGELFF. The chain joins TRBV28 to TRBJ2-2; 8 bases match TRBD1. J gave up 6 bases and V 5 bases, and 8 bases lay outside the gene matches. Germline-derived CDR1 and CDR2 are MDHEN and SYDVKM. CDR3 length equals 15 residues.

A few counts support this clonotype. The chain employs TRBV7-2 and TRBJ2-3; 8 bases match TRBD2. The CDR3 loop spans 17 amino acids. J gave up 4 bases and V 6 bases, and 15 bases lay outside the gene matches. Germline lookup yields CDR1 SGHTA and CDR2 FQGNSA. The CDR3 here is CASSPSGLVTRADTQYF. CDR3 nucleotides: TGTGCCAGCAGTCCTTCGGGACTAGTGACTAGGGCAGATACGCAGTATTTT. Complete variable domain (other parts from reference TRBV7-2 and TRBJ2-3): GAGVSQSPSNKVTEKGKDVELRCDPISGHTALYWYRQSLGQGLEFLIYFQGNSAPDKSGLPSDRFSAERTGGSVSTLTIQRTQQEDSAVYLCASSPSGLVTRADTQYFGPGTRLTVL.

The sample holds many counts of this clonotype. The chain employs TRBV18 and TRBJ2-5; D gene ambiguous. Germline lookup yields CDR1 KGHSH and CDR2 LQKENI. With 0 bases removed from V and 5 bases from J, the gap between germline ends came to 10 bases. The CDR3 is made up of 14 amino acids. CDR3 protein: CASSPPELRETQYF. The CDR3 DNA is TGTGCCAGCTCACCACCTGAGTTGCGGGAGACCCAGTACTTC.